This passage covers 18 T cell receptor beta chains from one sample sequenced in a study of shared clonotypes between healthy human individuals. Only in-frame clones appear in the TCRdb table, and some are missing; sequencing was by immunoSEQ multiplex PCR. The sample lists roughly 2,500,000 clones, approximately 93% occurring once. The sequencing sample was made of naive CD4+ T cells from PBMCs. Stated subset: CD45RA+ positively selected. Every receptor here comes from a young man in good health. Some clones in this sample may be carry-over from other donors' samples.

The V call is TRBV11-1, the J call TRBJ2-5; tentative D call: TRBD2 (6 bases). The CDR3 is 15 residues long. V lost 2 bases and J lost 0, with 10 bases in between. Looked up from germline, CDR1 is SGHAT and CDR2 is FQDESV (reference sequence). The DNA of the CDR3 is TGTGCCAGCAGCTTATGGGCGGGGCACCAAGAGACCCAGTACTTC. It yields the protein CASSLWAGHQETQYF.

The gene calls are TRBV7-9 and TRBJ2-3, with D unclear. From germline, CDR1 is SEHNR and CDR2 FQNEAQ (reference sequence). V gave up 4 bases and J gave up 6 bases, with 20 bases separating them. This CDR3 comprises 16 residues. Written as DNA, the CDR3 is TGTGCCAGCAGCTCCCCAAGGTGGGGTTCATATGATACGCAGTATTTT. This sequence encodes CASSSPRWGSYDTQYF.

The rearrangement joins TRBV11-2 to TRBJ2-3, with no clear D. Trimming pared 5 bases from V and 6 bases from J, leaving 12 bases between. Germline CDR1 is SGHAT and CDR2 is FQNNGV. The CDR3 sequence is 13 residues long. CDR3 nucleotides: TGTGCCAGCAGCCCCCGGGCGGTGGATACGCAGTATTTT. This sequence encodes CASSPRAVDTQYF. The full variable domain, rest sourced from reference TRBV11-2 and TRBJ2-3, is EAGVAQSPRYKIIEKRQSVAFWCNPISGHATLYWYQQILGQGPKLLIQFQNNGVVDDSQLPKDRFSAERLKGVDSTLKIQPAKLEDSAVYLCASSPRAVDTQYFGPGTRLTVL.

The rearrangement links TRBV7-9 to TRBJ2-7, with 9 bases fitting TRBD2. This CDR3 is built from 16 residues. Germline lookup yields CDR1 SEHNR and CDR2 FQNEAQ (reference sequence). J was trimmed by 3 bases and V by 5 bases; bases with no gene match: 11. For the CDR3, the DNA is TGTGCCAGCAGCGGAGGGGAGAGCGGGAGGTACTACGAGCAGTACTTC. It encodes CASSGGESGRYYEQYF. The complete variable domain, with remaining parts taken from reference TRBV7-9 and TRBJ2-7, reads DTGVSQNPRHKITKRGQNVTFRCDPISEHNRLYWYRQTLGQGPEFLTYFQNEAQLEKSRLLSDRFSAERPKGSFSTLEIQRTEQGDSAMYLCASSGGESGRYYEQYFGPGTRLTVT.

On this clone: Other DNA sequences in this sample translate to the same CDR3. The rearrangement links TRBV5-1 to TRBJ1-1; TRBD1 agrees at 9 bases. The CDR3 is 13 amino acids. The ends lost 4 bases at V and 5 bases at J; junction bases unmatched: 3. Germline V lookup: CDR1 SGHRS, CDR2 YFSETQ. CDR3 DNA sequence: TGCGCCAGCAGCGGGGGGACAGGGACTGAAGCTTTCTTT. This translates into CASSGGTGTEAFF.

CDR3 in amino acids: CASSTTYGVSNQPQHF. CDR3 sequence (DNA): TGTGCCAGCAGCACAACTTACGGGGTCAGCAATCAGCCCCAGCATTTT. This chain links TRBV28 with TRBJ1-5; D is unresolved. The germline V gene has CDR1 MDHEN and CDR2 SYDVKM. There are 16 residues in the CDR3. V was shortened by 6 bases and J by 1 base, with 16 bases between the two germline ends.

This chain joins TRBV5-1 and TRBJ2-1, with 12 bases identical to TRBD2. The CDR3 contains 14 residues. The V and J ends lost 4 bases and 9 bases, in that order; junction bases with no gene match: 5. In germline, CDR1 is SGHRS, CDR2 YFSETQ. The chain's CDR3 is CASSPTSGRIEQFF. The CDR3, as DNA: TGCGCCAGCAGCCCTACTAGCGGGAGGATTGAGCAGTTCTTC.

The J gene is TRBJ2-5, the V gene TRBV11-2; D possibly corresponds to TRBD2 (6 bases). The V end lost 1 base, the J end lost 7 bases, and 13 bases lay between the germline ends. This CDR3 comprises 14 residues. Germline CDR1 and CDR2: SGHAT and FQNNGV. CDR3 residues: CASSLGPGVWTQYF. In DNA, the CDR3 is TGTGCCAGCAGCTTAGGACCGGGGGTATGGACCCAGTACTTC. Full variable domain (outside the CDR3, taken from reference TRBV11-2 and TRBJ2-5): EAGVAQSPRYKIIEKRQSVAFWCNPISGHATLYWYQQILGQGPKLLIQFQNNGVVDDSQLPKDRFSAERLKGVDSTLKIQPAKLEDSAVYLCASSLGPGVWTQYFGPGTRLLVL.

This clone appeared once. The chain joins TRBV6-4 to TRBJ2-7; D ambiguous. This CDR3 region has 13 residues. V dropped 2 bases and J dropped 3 bases, with 8 bases sitting between them. Germline CDR1 is MRHNA and CDR2 is SNTAGT. The CDR3 sequence is CASSDQYGYEQYF. The CDR3 DNA sequence: TGTGCCAGCAGTGACCAGTATGGCTACGAGCAGTACTTC.

The chain recombines TRBV29-1 with TRBJ1-2; possibly TRBD1 for D (6 bases). The V and J ends lost 8 bases and 4 bases respectively, with 20 bases between them. Per the germline V gene, CDR1 is SQVTM and CDR2 is ANQGSEA. The CDR3 spans 14 residues. CDR3 nucleotide sequence: TGCAGCACCGACGACAGGATCGACTTCTATGGCTACACCTTC. Translation gives CSTDDRIDFYGYTF.

The chain has TRBV6-5 and TRBJ1-4; no clear D. The CDR3 is 12 residues long. Per the germline V gene, CDR1 is MNHEY and CDR2 is SVGAGI. Trimming took off 5 bases at V and 8 bases at J, with 9 bases between the two ends. The CDR3 loop reads CASSESREKLFF. DNA for the CDR3: TGTGCCAGCAGTGAGTCGCGGGAAAAACTGTTTTTT.

The chain combines TRBV4-2 with TRBJ2-7; maybe TRBD1 (5 bases). The CDR3 loop spans 15 amino acids. CDR1 is LGHNA and CDR2 is YNFKEQ in the germline V gene. The V end lost 4 bases, the J end lost 5 bases, and 18 bases lay between the germline ends. CDR3 region: CASSLSRQTSNEQYF. CDR3 nucleotides: TGTGCCAGCAGCCTAAGTCGACAGACTTCTAACGAGCAGTACTTC.

The chain carries TRBV6-5 and TRBJ1-5; D remains unclear. This CDR3 spans 15 amino acids. The V end was cut by 4 bases, the J end by 3 bases, with 13 bases between. Germline CDR1 is MNHEY and CDR2 is SVGAGI. CDR3 bases: TGTGCCAGCAGTTTGATACAGCTGCCCAATCAGCCCCAGCATTTT. Its translation is CASSLIQLPNQPQHF.

The rearrangement joins TRBV4-3 to TRBJ2-1; D possibly corresponds to TRBD1 (6 bases). The CDR3 loop spans 16 amino acids. Between the trimmed V and J ends, which lost 3 bases and 3 bases, there was a span of 15 bases. Germline values: CDR1 LGHNA, CDR2 YSLEER. Here the CDR3 reads CASSHPRGVYYNEQFF. CDR3 bases: TGCGCCAGCAGCCATCCCAGGGGCGTTTACTACAATGAGCAGTTCTTC.

The chain carries TRBV14 and TRBJ2-1, with a tentative D call TRBD1 (5 bases). This CDR3 region has 13 residues. The V end lost 4 bases, the J end lost 10 bases, and 14 bases lay between the germline ends. In germline, CDR1 is SGHDN, CDR2 FVKESK. CDR3 loop: CASSRAGSGEQFF. CDR3 DNA: TGTGCCAGCAGCCGAGCAGGGTCAGGGGAGCAGTTCTTC.

The J gene is TRBJ2-1, the V gene TRBV28; a weak D match, TRBD1 (6 bases). The CDR3 has 16 amino acids. V lost 1 base and J lost 6, with 16 bases in between. Germline assignment: CDR1 MDHEN and CDR2 SYDVKM. Here the CDR3 DNA reads TGTGCCAGCAGTTTATTGGGCCAGGGGACCGCCAATGAGCAGTTCTTC. It is translated as CASSLLGQGTANEQFF.

The chain carries TRBV11-1 and TRBJ1-1; D is undetermined. V lost 5 bases and J 3 bases, leaving 4 bases between the germline ends. This CDR3 region has 11 residues. The V gene's germline CDR1 is SGHAT and CDR2 FQDESV (reference sequence). DNA for the CDR3: TGTGCCAGCAGCCATTACACTGAAGCTTTCTTT. Protein product: CASSHYTEAFF.

The chain recombines TRBV5-1 with TRBJ1-2, with D possibly matching TRBD1 (5 bases). This CDR3 spans 15 amino acids. Per the germline V gene, CDR1 is SGHRS and CDR2 is YFSETQ. V lost 2 bases and J 2 bases, leaving 13 bases between the germline ends. Written as DNA, the CDR3 is TGCGCCAGCAGCTTAGCCGACAGAAAAAACTATGGCTACACCTTC. Protein: CASSLADRKNYGYTF.